This TCR beta chain stems from a study of blood T cell repertoires in COVID-19. Whole-study context: The United States, Italy and Spain were the sources of the acute and convalescent COVID-19 samples. Nucleic acid was either cDNA or gDNA, and it came from T cells, B-cell-depleted T cells, or PBMCs.

The CDR3 totals 15 residues. Germline V gives CDR1 SGHRS, CDR2 YFSETQ. V was cut by 0 bases and J by 3 bases, with 12 bases left in between. Original data processing: Estimates of nucleated cell counts were drawn from the amplification of reference gene primers. The data were produced by immunoSEQ multiplex PCR, yet TCRdb's version contains in-frame clones alone and is incomplete. V and J calls and clone size follow that table, whereas D and trimming were derived from the DNA. Here the sample spans roughly 100,000 clones, roughly four fifths being singletons. The sample was peripheral blood. This sequence originates from a man aged 60 to 69 with acute or convalescent COVID-19. The chain combines TRBV5-1 with TRBJ2-5; possibly TRBD1 for D (6 bases). DNA of the CDR3: TGCGCCAGCAGCTTGGTACAGGGACAAGAAGAGACCCAGTACTTC. Its translation is CASSLVQGQEETQYF.